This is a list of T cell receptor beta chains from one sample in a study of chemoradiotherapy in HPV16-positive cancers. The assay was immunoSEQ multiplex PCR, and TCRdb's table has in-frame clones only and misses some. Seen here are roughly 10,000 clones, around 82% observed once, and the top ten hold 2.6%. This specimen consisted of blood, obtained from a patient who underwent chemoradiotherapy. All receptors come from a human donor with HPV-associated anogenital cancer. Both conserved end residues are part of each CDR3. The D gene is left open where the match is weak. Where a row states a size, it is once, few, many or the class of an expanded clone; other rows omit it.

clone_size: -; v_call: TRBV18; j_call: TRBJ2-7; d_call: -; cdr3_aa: CASSPPVADRQYF; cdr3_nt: TGTGCCAGCTCACCACCGGTGGCGGATAGGCAGTACTTC
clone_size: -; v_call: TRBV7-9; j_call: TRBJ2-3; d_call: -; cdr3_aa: CASSLGLSTDTQYF; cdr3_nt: TGTGCCAGCAGCTTGGGACTTAGCACAGATACGCAGTATTTT
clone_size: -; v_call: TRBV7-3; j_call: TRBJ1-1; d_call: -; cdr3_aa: CASSLNRDTEAFF; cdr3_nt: TGTGCCAGCAGCTTAAACAGGGACACTGAAGCTTTCTTT
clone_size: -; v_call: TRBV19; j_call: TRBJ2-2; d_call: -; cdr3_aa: CASSMGGTGELFF; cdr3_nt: TGTGCCAGTAGTATGGGCGGGACCGGGGAGCTGTTTTTT
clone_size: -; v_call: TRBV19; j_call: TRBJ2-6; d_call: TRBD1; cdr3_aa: CASSMQGAITSSGANVLTF; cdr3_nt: TGTGCCAGTAGTATGCAGGGGGCTATTACAAGCTCTGGGGCCAACGTCCTGACTTTC
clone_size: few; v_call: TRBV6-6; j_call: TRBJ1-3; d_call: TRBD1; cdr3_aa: CASKRTGEAGNTIYF; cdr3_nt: TGTGCCAGCAAACGGACAGGGGAGGCAGGAAACACCATATATTTT
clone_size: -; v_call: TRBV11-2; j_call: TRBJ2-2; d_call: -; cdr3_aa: CASSWGLETFNTGELFF; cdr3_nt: TGTGCCAGCAGCTGGGGTTTGGAGACTTTCAACACCGGGGAGCTGTTTTTT
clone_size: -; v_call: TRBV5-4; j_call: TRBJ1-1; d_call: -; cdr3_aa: CASSFEPKGSTEAFF; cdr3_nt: TGTGCCAGCAGCTTCGAGCCCAAGGGTAGCACTGAAGCTTTCTTT
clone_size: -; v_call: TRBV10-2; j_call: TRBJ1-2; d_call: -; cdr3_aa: CASSESASGVSGYTF; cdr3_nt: TGCGCCAGCAGTGAGTCTGCTTCAGGGGTGAGCGGCTACACCTTC
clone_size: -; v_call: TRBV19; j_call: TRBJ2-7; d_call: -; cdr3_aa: CASSIGGPSYEQYF; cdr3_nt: TGTGCCAGTAGTATAGGAGGTCCCAGTTACGAGCAGTACTTC
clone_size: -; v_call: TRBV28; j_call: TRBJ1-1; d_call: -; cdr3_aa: CASTGTAYTEAFF; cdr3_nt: TGTGCCAGCACCGGAACGGCCTACACTGAAGCTTTCTTT
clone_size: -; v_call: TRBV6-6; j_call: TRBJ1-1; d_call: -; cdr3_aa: CASSYSGQGYTEAFF; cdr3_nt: TGTGCCAGCAGTTACTCTGGGCAGGGGTACACTGAAGCTTTCTTT
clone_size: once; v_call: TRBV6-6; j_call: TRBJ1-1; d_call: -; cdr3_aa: CASSYVGTEAFF; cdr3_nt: TGTGCCAGCAGTTACGTGGGCACTGAAGCTTTCTTT
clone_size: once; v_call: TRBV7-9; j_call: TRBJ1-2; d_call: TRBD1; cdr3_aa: CASSADRGYYGYTF; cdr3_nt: TGTGCCAGCAGCGCCGACAGGGGGTACTATGGCTACACCTTC
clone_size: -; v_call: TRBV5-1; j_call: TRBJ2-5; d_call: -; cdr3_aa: CASSPRRGEGFGSSETQYF; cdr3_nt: TGCGCCAGCAGCCCGCGTAGGGGAGAGGGGTTCGGTAGTTCGGAGACCCAGTACTTC
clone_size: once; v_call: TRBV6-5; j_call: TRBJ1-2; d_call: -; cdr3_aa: CASSPGVTNLNGYTF; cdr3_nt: TGTGCCAGCAGTCCAGGGGTGACGAACCTTAATGGCTACACCTTC
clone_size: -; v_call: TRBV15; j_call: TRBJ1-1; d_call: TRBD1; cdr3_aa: CATSRDRRGRGAFF; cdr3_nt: TGTGCCACCAGCAGAGATCGCAGGGGGCGTGGAGCTTTCTTT
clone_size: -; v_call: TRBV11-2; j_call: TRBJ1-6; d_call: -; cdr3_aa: CASGAIYNSPLHF; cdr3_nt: TGTGCCAGCGGCGCAATCTATAATTCACCCCTCCACTTT
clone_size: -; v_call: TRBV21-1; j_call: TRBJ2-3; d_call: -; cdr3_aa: CASSKVSGLAGGTDTQYF; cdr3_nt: TGTGCCAGCAGCAAAGTATCCGGACTAGCGGGGGGCACAGATACGCAGTATTTT
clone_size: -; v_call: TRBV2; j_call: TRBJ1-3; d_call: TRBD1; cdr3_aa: CARLTGMNTIYF; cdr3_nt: TGTGCCAGATTGACAGGGATGAACACCATATATTTT
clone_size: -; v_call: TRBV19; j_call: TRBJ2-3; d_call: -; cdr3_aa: CASSTQGDTQYF; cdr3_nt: TGTGCCAGTAGTACTCAGGGGGATACGCAGTATTTT
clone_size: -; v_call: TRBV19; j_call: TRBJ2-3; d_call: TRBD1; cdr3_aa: CASSMGQPSTDTQYF; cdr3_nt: TGTGCCAGTAGTATGGGACAGCCTAGCACAGATACGCAGTATTTT
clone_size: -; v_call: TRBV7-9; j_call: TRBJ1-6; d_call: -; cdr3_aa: CASSLTGDSPLHF; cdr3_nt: TGTGCCAGCAGCTTGACGGGGGATTCACCCCTCCACTTT